This T cell receptor (beta chain) was sequenced during a study of T-cell reconstitution after alpha-beta-depleted transplantation in children. A TCRbeta library incorporating unique molecular identifiers was prepared. MiXCR, run by TCRdb on the PCR reads, gives a single entry per CDR3 protein. This table holds around 370,000 distinct CDR3 sequences, 15% to 20% found once. The length of the CDR3 is 16 residues. Germline V gene lookup returns CDR1 MDHEN and CDR2 SYDVKM. V lost 7 bases, J lost 8 bases, and 16 bases stayed unmatched. The TCR was taken from a male patient under 10 years old who had a stem cell transplant for acute lymphoblastic leukemia, so the T cells may come from the graft donor. This sample comprised PBMCs, mostly from graft donor cells, obtained 360 days after TCRalphabeta/CD19-depleted stem cell transplant. V usage is TRBV28 and J usage is TRBJ2-1; TRBD2 aligns across 8 bases. CDR3 in DNA: TGTGCCAGCAACCCAAGGGTAGGGGCGGGGGGTGATGAGCAGTTCTTC. This encodes CASNPRVGAGGDEQFF.